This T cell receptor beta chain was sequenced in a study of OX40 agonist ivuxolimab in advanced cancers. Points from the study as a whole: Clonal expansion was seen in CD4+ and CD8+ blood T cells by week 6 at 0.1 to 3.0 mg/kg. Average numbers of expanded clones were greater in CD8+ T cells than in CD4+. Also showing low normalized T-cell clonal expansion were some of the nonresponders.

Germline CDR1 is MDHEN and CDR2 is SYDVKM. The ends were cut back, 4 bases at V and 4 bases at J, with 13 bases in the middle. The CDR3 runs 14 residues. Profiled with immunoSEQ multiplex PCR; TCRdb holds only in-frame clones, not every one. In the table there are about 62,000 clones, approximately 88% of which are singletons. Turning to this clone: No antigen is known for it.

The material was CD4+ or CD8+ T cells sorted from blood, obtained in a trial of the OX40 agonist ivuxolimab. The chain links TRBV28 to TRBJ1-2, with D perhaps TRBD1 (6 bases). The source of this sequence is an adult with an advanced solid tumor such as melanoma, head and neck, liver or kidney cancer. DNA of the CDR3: TGTGCCAGCAGTTCACCGACAGGAATCTATGGCTACACCTTC. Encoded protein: CASSSPTGIYGYTF.